Described below is a single T cell receptor (beta chain) sequence and its context. This sample was taken from a study of human T cells and chemical hapten exposure. Turning to the study itself: In the sensitization step, 2% DPC was placed on approximately 2 cm by approximately 2 cm of upper inner arm skin.

As for treatment: therapeutic diphenylcyclopropenone sensitization with weekly scalp DPC. The germline V gene encodes CDR1 MNHEY and CDR2 SVGAGI. V shed 5 bases, J shed 9 bases, and the junction held 23 bases outside the gene matches. The CDR3 totals 18 residues. During construction of the library, unique molecular identifiers were attached to individual cDNA molecules for quantitative, reproducible TCR counting. Study processing details: There were a median of around 100,000 TCRs per sample, with a range from about 23,224 to 750,000. TCRdb re-called the reads with MiXCR, one entry per CDR3 protein. These V and J calls are TCRdb output, not the study's own analysis. The repertoire holds about 4,800 distinct CDR3 sequences, 50% to 65% seen once, with roughly 4% in the top ten.

The chain uses TRBV6-5 and TRBJ2-7, with 9 nucleotides matching TRBD2. Here the sequenced sample was whole blood, taken before DPC sensitization or 2, 6, or about 24 weeks after (not recorded which). The clonotype comes from an adult with alopecia areata. Some clones in this sample may be carry-over from other donors' samples. This table probably holds off-target reads from a library built for another chain. CDR3 amino acids: CASSLTPGKAGGNLRQYF. For the CDR3, the DNA is TGTGCCAGCAGTCTCACTCCAGGAAAAGCGGGAGGAAACCTTCGGCAGTACTTC.